These 16 T cell receptor beta chains were all obtained from the same sample, sequenced in a study of PD-L1 blockade in urothelial cancer. Stated time point: pretreatment peripheral blood. Assay used: immunoSEQ multiplex PCR; TCRdb lists only in-frame clones, some missing. This sample carries around 45,000 clones, more than 75% of them seen once, and the ten largest clones take under 2%. The sample in question was PBMCs, obtained around atezolizumab (anti-PD-L1) treatment. These TCRs come from a man aged 50-59 years with urothelial cancer.

The J gene is TRBJ1-2, the V gene TRBV11-2; 8 bases line up with TRBD1. This CDR3 has 15 residues. V shed 5 bases, J shed 4 bases, and the junction held 9 bases outside the gene matches. The germline gives CDR1 SGHAT, CDR2 FQNNGV. The CDR3 nucleotides read TGTGCCAGCAGCAATACAGGGGGGGGGAGCTATGGCTACACCTTC. The encoded protein is CASSNTGGGSYGYTF.

As to this clone: This sample includes further DNA sequences coding for the same CDR3. The V gene is TRBV5-1, the J gene TRBJ2-5; D possibly corresponds to TRBD2 (6 bases). Germline V CDR1 and CDR2: SGHRS, YFSETQ. The CDR3 has 14 amino acids. The V gene lost 0 bases and the J gene lost 2 bases, with 8 bases spanning the gap. The CDR3 here is CASSLARGQETQYF. CDR3 sequence (DNA): TGCGCCAGCAGCTTGGCCCGGGGGCAAGAGACCCAGTACTTC.

The chain joins TRBV4-2 to TRBJ2-5; 7 bases agree with TRBD2. Looked up from germline, CDR1 is LGHNA and CDR2 is YNFKEQ. Losses at the gene ends were 6 bases for V and 1 base for J; bases not matched to a gene: 5. CDR3 length equals 14 residues. The CDR3 spells CASSPGGSQETQYF. The CDR3 DNA sequence: TGTGCCAGCAGTCCCGGGGGGTCCCAAGAGACCCAGTACTTC.

The chain combines TRBV30 with TRBJ1-2; TRBD1 matches 8 bases. This CDR3 comprises 12 residues. Trimming cost V 4 bases and J 7 bases; bases outside gene matches: 5. Germline assignment: CDR1 GTSNPN and CDR2 SVGIG (reference sequence). The CDR3 DNA follows: TGTGCCTGGACCGACAGGGGCGTTGGCTACACCTTC. Translation gives CAWTDRGVGYTF.

The rearrangement uses TRBV6-5 and TRBJ2-5; D is perhaps TRBD1 (6 bases). The V end lost 6 bases, the J end lost 4 bases, and 18 bases lay between the germline ends. The CDR3 extends over 15 amino acids. Germline V gene sequence: CDR1 MNHEY, CDR2 SVGAGI. Here the CDR3 DNA reads TGTGCCAGCAGCCGCGTACAGGGCACGGGAGAGACCCAGTACTTC. It specifies CASSRVQGTGETQYF.

J is TRBJ2-7 and V is TRBV5-1, with 8 bases aligning to TRBD2. CDR1 and CDR2 (germline): SGHRS, YFSETQ. With V trimmed by 5 bases and J by 1 base, 8 bases remained unmatched. The CDR3 is made up of 15 amino acids. CDR3 in amino acids: CASRLRVAGSYEQYF. The CDR3 DNA is TGCGCCAGCAGGCTTAGGGTAGCGGGATCCTACGAGCAGTACTTC.

The chain joins TRBV6-5 to TRBJ1-1; maybe TRBD1 (6 bases). Trimming left V 5 bases short and J 1 base short, with 11 bases between. Looked up from germline, CDR1 is MNHEY and CDR2 is SVGAGI. The CDR3 has 14 residues. This CDR3 is CASSRQAANTEAFF. The CDR3, as DNA: TGTGCCAGCAGTCGACAGGCGGCGAACACTGAAGCTTTCTTT.

This sequence joins TRBV28 and TRBJ2-3; TRBD1 matches at 10 bases. Germline CDR1 and CDR2: MDHEN and SYDVKM. The CDR3 is 16 residues long. V trimming: 2 bases; J trimming: 1 base; junction bases outside the gene matches: 3. This CDR3 reads CASSLPGTGGTDTQYF. In DNA form, the CDR3 reads TGTGCCAGCAGTTTACCCGGGACAGGGGGCACAGATACGCAGTATTTT.

The chain couples TRBV6-5 to TRBJ1-4; 7 positions match TRBD1. The germline gives CDR1 MNHEY, CDR2 SVGAGI. The CDR3 totals 15 residues. The V segment lost 4 bases and the J segment 3 bases; nucleotides outside the gene matches: 5. Here the CDR3 DNA reads TGTGCCAGCAGTTTCGACAGGGCCGCTAATGAAAAACTGTTTTTT. Translating it yields CASSFDRAANEKLFF.

The chain links TRBV9 to TRBJ2-7; 8 bases are a match to TRBD1. The ends lost 3 bases at V and 6 bases at J; junction bases unmatched: 5. Germline lookup yields CDR1 SGDLS and CDR2 YYNGEE. The CDR3 totals 13 residues. This CDR3 reads CASSAKDRGEQYF. In DNA form, the CDR3 reads TGTGCCAGCAGCGCAAAAGACAGGGGCGAGCAGTACTTC.

The rearrangement links TRBV5-6 to TRBJ1-4, with 8 positions matching TRBD1. The CDR3 length is 12 residues. J was trimmed by 10 bases and V by 4 bases; bases with no gene match: 3. Germline CDR1 is SGHDT and CDR2 is YYEEEE. CDR3 region: CASSPRGLKLFF. CDR3 bases: TGTGCCAGCAGCCCCAGGGGGCTAAAACTGTTTTTT.

This clone was counted once. J is TRBJ1-2 and V is TRBV13, with TRBD1 matching 9 bases. The CDR3 sequence is 14 residues long. Trimming cost V 4 bases and J 8 bases; bases outside gene matches: 8. Germline V gene data show CDR1 as PRHDT and CDR2 as FYEKMQ (reference sequence). In nucleotides, the CDR3 is TGTGCCAGCAGCTCGGACAGGGGAATGCGCGGCTACACCTTC. Residues: CASSSDRGMRGYTF.

This chain links TRBV5-4 with TRBJ2-7; TRBD2 matches 10 bases. The CDR3 contains 15 residues. CDR1 is SGHNT, CDR2 YYREEE, per germline (reference sequence). With V trimmed by 4 bases and J by 5 bases, 9 bases remained unmatched. The CDR3 reads CASSPASGRSNEQYF. The CDR3 region has the DNA TGTGCCAGCAGCCCCGCTAGCGGGAGATCTAACGAGCAGTACTTC.

V is TRBV18 and J is TRBJ1-1; possible D gene TRBD1, 6 bases. The CDR3 has 15 amino acids. Between the trimmed V and J ends, which lost 4 bases and 4 bases, there was a span of 16 bases. The germline CDR1 and CDR2 sequences are KGHSH and LQKENI. CDR3 DNA: TGTGCCAGCTCACTCTCCCCAGGGGCGGCCACTGAAGCTTTCTTT. Its protein is CASSLSPGAATEAFF.

The chain recombines TRBV25-1 with TRBJ2-2; D is unclear. This CDR3 spans 12 amino acids. Germline V lookup: CDR1 MGHDK, CDR2 SYGVNS. The V end lost 7 bases, the J end lost 1 base, and 4 bases lay between the germline ends. CDR3 bases: TGTGCCAGCACAGGGAACACCGGGGAGCTGTTTTTT. Amino acid sequence: CASTGNTGELFF.

This clone was counted only a few times. This rearrangement joins TRBV27 to TRBJ1-1; 8 bases match TRBD1. With V trimmed by 7 bases and J by 2 bases, 6 bases remained unmatched. The CDR3 has 14 residues. CDR1 is MNHEY and CDR2 is SMNVEV in the germline V gene (reference sequence). The CDR3 region has the DNA TGTGCCAGCAAAGACTCAGGGGGCAACACTGAAGCTTTCTTT. Its protein product is CASKDSGGNTEAFF.